This T cell receptor beta chain came from a study of tumor-infiltrating lymphocytes in localized non-small cell lung cancer. Broader study findings: Different pieces of the same tissue went to different assays, confounding technical variation with intratumor heterogeneity. Immunotypes IM1 and IM2 had similar TCR-derived T-cell fractions.

Points on this clone: Its specificity is unknown.

TCRdb's copy holds only in-frame clones and misses some; the assay was immunoSEQ multiplex PCR. The repertoire includes roughly 9,100 clones, about four fifths of them detected once, and 9.8% sits in the top ten. Trimming pared 5 bases from V and 4 bases from J, leaving 11 bases between. Germline CDR1 reads SNHLY; CDR2 reads FYNNEI. The CDR3 spans 14 residues. The source of this sequence is a human donor with non-small cell lung cancer. The chain recombines TRBV2 with TRBJ2-2, with D perhaps matching TRBD2 (5 bases). What was sequenced was uninvolved lung tissue not adjacent to the tumor. The CDR3 DNA sequence: TGTGCCAGCAGTTCGGGGAGAGGCACCGGGGAGCTGTTTTTT. Protein: CASSSGRGTGELFF.